This TCR beta chain derives from a study of T cells in Graves' hyperthyroidism and ophthalmopathy. CDR3 length: 16 amino acids. The germline V and J ends were trimmed by 7 bases and 1 base, with 17 bases remaining between them. Germline CDR1 reads MNHEY; CDR2 reads SMNVEV (reference sequence). Investigators excluded patients with uncontrolled infection, other autoimmune disease, pregnancy or lactation. Each diagnosis drew on symptoms, thyroxine, TRAb, thyroid ultrasound and orbital computed tomography findings. This clonotype was detected a few times. RNA transcripts yielded amplified TCR beta CDR3 regions. Using the HTBI primer set, a first-round RT-PCR was run on the TCR CDR3. Via MiXCR, TCRdb re-called the multiplex PCR reads, giving one row per CDR3 protein. The data contain fewer than 450,000 distinct CDR3 sequences, around 15% of them seen just once; the ten biggest clones take up 28%.

The sequenced material came from blood. The sequence was collected from a man aged 50-60 years with Graves' ophthalmopathy. This rearrangement joins TRBV27 to TRBJ1-5; no clear D. CDR3 loop: CASKPRAGLSNQPQHF. CDR3 coding DNA: TGTGCCAGCAAGCCACGAGCTGGGTTGAGCAATCAGCCCCAGCATTTT.